Following are 19 T cell receptor beta chains from one sample sequenced in a study of cytomegalovirus exposure and HLA in healthy donors (dated by TCRdb to about 2017). The library was obtained by the immunoSEQ multiplex PCR assay. A mixture of 60 forward primers for TCR Vbeta segments and 13 reverse primers for TCR Jbeta segments was used in the multiplex PCR. Entries here come from immuneACCESS through TCRdb and include only in-frame sequences with V and J called. Some clones fail to appear in such tables; in the studies checked, an unresolved V gene covers under half of the shortfall, and the cause of the remainder is unknown. The record for this sample contains some 72,000 clones. The ten largest make up about 0.83% of the sample. Source material: PBMCs. Receptors were obtained from a boy younger than 18 in good health and CMV-seronegative.

The chain is built from TRBV5-1 and TRBJ2-3, with a tentative D call TRBD2 (6 bases). The CDR3 sequence is 16 residues long. Germline-derived CDR1 and CDR2 are SGHRS and YFSETQ. V lost 4 bases to trimming and J lost 0 bases, with 15 bases between them. The CDR3 DNA reads TGCGCCAGCAGCCCGGGGACTCAGTATAGCACAGATACGCAGTATTTT. Its translation: CASSPGTQYSTDTQYF. The whole variable domain, filled in from reference TRBV5-1 and TRBJ2-3, reads KAGVTQTPRYLIKTRGQQVTLSCSPISGHRSVSWYQQTPGQGLQFLFEYFSETQRNKGNFPGRFSGRQFSNSRSEMNVSTLELGDSALYLCASSPGTQYSTDTQYFGPGTRLTVL.

The CDR3: CASSLDRADGYTF. The CDR3 bases are TGTGCCAGCAGTTTGGACAGGGCTGATGGCTACACCTTC. This chain uses TRBV6-5 with TRBJ1-2, with 8 bases identical to TRBD1. The junction had 4 bases not matched to a gene; V was cut back by 4 bases and J by 6 bases. The CDR3 loop spans 13 amino acids. From germline, CDR1 is MNHEY and CDR2 SVGAGI.

This chain connects TRBV7-9 to TRBJ2-7; D ambiguous. The germline V gene has CDR1 SEHNR and CDR2 FQNEAQ (reference sequence). CDR3 length: 15 amino acids. Trimming took off 5 bases at V and 0 bases at J, with 14 bases between the two ends. Here the CDR3 DNA reads TGTGCCAGCAGCGCGAGAGTAGGCGGCTCCTACGAGCAGTACTTC. The encoded protein is CASSARVGGSYEQYF.

The chain links TRBV10-1 to TRBJ2-7; a possible D gene is TRBD2 (5 bases). V was trimmed by 2 bases and J by 3 bases, leaving 29 bases between them. The CDR3 runs 20 residues. The germline V gene has CDR1 WNHNN and CDR2 SYGVQD (reference sequence). CDR3 DNA sequence: TGCGCCAGCAGTGAGGAGAGGGCCCTCCCGCCCCAATGCCCTGACTACGAGCAGTACTTC. Protein sequence: CASSEERALPPQCPDYEQYF.

V gene TRBV4-3 combines with J gene TRBJ1-2; D is uncertain. The CDR3 length is 15 residues. V lost 4 bases to trimming and J lost 0 bases, with 12 bases between them. Germline V gene sequence: CDR1 LGHNA, CDR2 YSLEER. CDR3 sequence (DNA): TGCGCCAGCAGCCTAGGACTTCTCCCTAACTATGGCTACACCTTC. Protein: CASSLGLLPNYGYTF.

V is TRBV7-6 and J is TRBJ2-1, with D tentatively TRBD2 (7 bases). The CDR3 totals 15 residues. V lost 5 bases and J 5 bases, leaving 16 bases between the germline ends. Germline loops: CDR1 SGHVS, CDR2 FNYEAQ. The chain's CDR3 is CASSKGGGPDNEQFF. In DNA form, the CDR3 reads TGTGCCAGCAGCAAAGGGGGGGGCCCTGACAATGAGCAGTTCTTC. The full variable domain, with the rest looked up from reference TRBV7-6 and TRBJ2-1, is GAGVSQSPRYKVTKRGQDVALRCDPISGHVSLYWYRQALGQGPEFLTYFNYEAQQDKSGLPNDRFSAERPEGSISTLTIQRTEQRDSAMYRCASSKGGGPDNEQFFGPGTRLTVL.

The rearrangement joins TRBV7-9 to TRBJ1-2; 12 positions match TRBD1. Germline V gene sequence: CDR1 SEHNR, CDR2 FQNEAQ (reference sequence). V lost 6 bases to trimming and J lost 8 bases; unmatched junction nucleotides: 13. The CDR3 is made up of 16 amino acids. The CDR3 region is CASRPYPGQGARGYTF. CDR3 coding DNA: TGTGCCAGCAGACCGTACCCGGGACAGGGGGCCAGGGGCTACACCTTC.

The V gene is TRBV5-1, the J gene TRBJ2-2; perhaps TRBD2 as D (6 bases). V lost 5 bases, J lost 4 bases, and 12 bases lay in between. This CDR3 has 14 residues. Per the germline V gene, CDR1 is SGHRS and CDR2 is YFSETQ. This CDR3 reads CASRQVGGTGELFF. The CDR3 coding sequence is TGCGCCAGCAGACAGGTGGGGGGCACCGGGGAGCTGTTTTTT.

J is TRBJ2-7 and V is TRBV7-9; tentatively, D is TRBD1 (6 bases). Trimming shortened V by 1 base and J by 5 bases, and 9 bases separated the two germline ends. This CDR3 has 13 residues. In germline, CDR1 is SEHNR, CDR2 FQNEAQ (reference sequence). CDR3 sequence reads: CASSLGAGDEQYF. CDR3 DNA sequence: TGTGCCAGCAGCTTAGGGGCAGGGGACGAGCAGTACTTC.

The J gene is TRBJ2-7, the V gene TRBV5-1; 9 nucleotides agree with TRBD1. Losses at the gene ends were 5 bases for V and 4 bases for J; bases not matched to a gene: 4. The CDR3 has 13 amino acids. Germline CDR1 reads SGHRS; CDR2 reads YFSETQ. The CDR3 loop is CASRGQGLYEQYF. DNA of the CDR3: TGCGCCAGCAGGGGACAGGGTCTATACGAGCAGTACTTC.

A note on this clone: At one end, the junction sequence differs from germline, possibly due to a read error. V is TRBV6-5 and J is TRBJ2-5; 8 nucleotides align to TRBD1. The CDR3 runs 15 residues. The germline gives CDR1 MNHEY, CDR2 SVGAGI. CDR3 sequence: CASSRTGQATENQYF. The CDR3 DNA sequence: TGTGCCAGCAGCAGAACGGGACAGGCCACAGAGAACCAGTACTTC.

The J gene is TRBJ2-7, the V gene TRBV7-2; D is perhaps TRBD2 (6 bases). V lost 2 bases and J 6 bases, leaving 20 bases between the germline ends. Germline assignment: CDR1 SGHTA and CDR2 FQGNSA. This CDR3 has 16 residues. In DNA, the CDR3 is TGTGCCAGCAGCTTAAGGGGCCCTTCTAGCGTCCGCGAGCAGTACTTC. As protein: CASSLRGPSSVREQYF.

The gene calls are TRBV9 and TRBJ1-5; maybe TRBD1 (6 bases). Trimming took 3 bases from V and 4 from J, leaving 14 bases between them. CDR3 length: 15 residues. The germline V gene has CDR1 SGDLS and CDR2 YYNGEE. CDR3 sequence (DNA): TGTGCCAGCAGCGCCGGGGGGGACACAAATCAGCCCCAGCATTTT. The encoded protein is CASSAGGDTNQPQHF.

The chain employs TRBV6-5 and TRBJ2-2, with TRBD2 matching 10 bases. This CDR3 is built from 15 residues. Germline-derived CDR1 and CDR2 are MNHEY and SVGAGI. Trimming cost V 9 bases and J 6 bases; bases outside gene matches: 10. For the CDR3, the DNA is TGTGCCAGTAACCCAGCGGGAGGGCCGGCCGGGGAGCTGTTTTTT. Protein sequence: CASNPAGGPAGELFF.

Turning to this clone: A junction boundary mismatches the germline segment, possibly from a read error. The genes are TRBV7-2 and TRBJ2-1, with TRBD2 identical over 9 bases. Germline CDR1 and CDR2: SGHTA and FQGNSA. This CDR3 spans 15 amino acids. This CDR3 is CASSSRLAEGNGQFF. The CDR3 bases are TGTGCCAGCAGCTCGCGACTAGCGGAGGGGAATGGGCAGTTCTTC.

This chain joins TRBV7-9 and TRBJ1-4; 7 nucleotides align to TRBD1. The V gene's germline CDR1 is SEHNR and CDR2 FQNEAQ (reference sequence). The V and J ends lost 7 bases and 4 bases, in that order; junction bases with no gene match: 6. This CDR3 is built from 14 residues. CDR3 residues: CASTRGGLNEKLFF. The CDR3 nucleotides read TGTGCCAGCACCCGAGGGGGCCTTAATGAAAAACTGTTTTTT.

This chain joins TRBV7-8 and TRBJ2-7; D unresolved. The germline V gene encodes CDR1 SGHVS and CDR2 FQNEAQ. V shed 1 base and J shed 1 base, with 2 bases lying between them. This CDR3 comprises 12 residues. This CDR3 is CASSLVSYEQYF. CDR3 nucleotide sequence: TGTGCCAGCAGCTTAGTATCCTACGAGCAGTACTTC.

The chain uses TRBV6-6 and TRBJ1-1; 7 bases map to TRBD1. CDR3 size: 16 residues. V shed 6 bases and J 0 bases; nucleotides not matched to a gene: 10. Germline values: CDR1 MNHNY, CDR2 SVGAGI (reference sequence). The CDR3 region has the DNA TGTGCCAGCAGCCCTACAGGGGCCATTATGAACACTGAAGCTTTCTTT. Translated: CASSPTGAIMNTEAFF.

The chain combines TRBV6-6 with TRBJ1-1; 9 positions agree with TRBD1. The J segment lost 5 bases and the V segment lost 2 bases, leaving 6 bases of the junction unmatched. The CDR3 sequence is 15 residues long. Germline V lookup: CDR1 MNHNY, CDR2 SVGAGI (reference sequence). As DNA, the CDR3 is TGTGCCAGCAGTTACCCCGGACAGGGGAGGACTGAAGCTTTCTTT. It encodes CASSYPGQGRTEAFF.